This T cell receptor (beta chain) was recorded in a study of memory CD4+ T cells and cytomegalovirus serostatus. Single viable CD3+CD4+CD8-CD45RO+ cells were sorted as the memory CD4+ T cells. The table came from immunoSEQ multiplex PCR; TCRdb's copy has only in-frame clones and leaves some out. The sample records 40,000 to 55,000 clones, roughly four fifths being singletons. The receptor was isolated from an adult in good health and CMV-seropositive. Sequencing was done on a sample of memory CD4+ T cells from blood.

The CDR3 loop reads CASSLEITRASRGAFF. The CDR3 nucleotides are TGCGCCAGCAGCCTCGAGATAACTCGGGCGTCCCGGGGAGCTTTCTTT. The chain employs TRBV4-3 and TRBJ1-1; D gene ambiguous. The V gene lost 4 bases and the J gene lost 10 bases, with 25 bases spanning the gap. The CDR3 is 16 amino acids. CDR1 and CDR2 from the germline V gene are LGHNA and YSLEER.